The clone carrying this TCR beta chain has a handful of counts. The antigen is not known. The CDR3 contains 14 residues. With 7 bases clipped from V and 5 bases from J, the junction kept 6 bases outside the gene matches. These data are taken from a study of T cell repertoires in cytomegalovirus infection. TCRdb passed the reads through MiXCR, listing each CDR3 protein once. This repertoire shows 650,000 to 900,000 distinct CDR3 sequences, around a third found once; its top ten account for roughly 12%. The source was cultured CD8+ T cells from PBMCs, collected from culture after CMV antigen stimulation. The sequence was obtained from a human donor in good health (CMV status not recorded). Some clones in this sample may be carry-over from other donors' samples. The chain links TRBV12-3 or TRBV12-4 to TRBJ1-1, with 11 bases that match TRBD1. CDR3 loop: CASTWTGGRTEAFF. The CDR3 nucleotides are TGTGCCAGCACTTGGACAGGGGGCAGGACTGAAGCTTTCTTT.